This T cell receptor beta chain was captured by sequencing in a study of blood T cell repertoires in COVID-19. Study-level background: Sample material is recorded as cDNA or gDNA derived from T cells, B-cell-depleted T cells, or PBMCs.

Using immunoSEQ multiplex PCR, the repertoire was profiled, and TCRdb retains in-frame clones only, with some absent. The table records about 100,000 clones, around nine tenths of them present only once. Trimming stripped 0 bases from V and 2 bases from J, with 5 bases between. The CDR3 runs to 14 residues. Germline lookup yields CDR1 SGHTA and CDR2 FQGTGA. The sequencing sample was made of peripheral blood. The gene calls are TRBV7-3 and TRBJ1-3, with D possibly matching TRBD1 (5 bases). This TCR was sampled from a human donor in a cohort sampled during active COVID-19. CDR3 sequence reads: CASSLTGAGNTIYF. The CDR3 nucleotides read TGTGCCAGCAGCTTAACAGGGGCTGGAAACACCATATATTTT.